The 27 T cell receptor beta chains below were found in one sample sequenced in a study of blood T cell repertoires in COVID-19. Produced via immunoSEQ multiplex PCR; TCRdb's table is partial and in-frame only. The table includes a few hundred thousand clones, approximately 90% detected once. Sequenced sample: PBMCs or T cells enriched from blood (not recorded which). Every receptor here comes from a woman between 18 and 29 years old who had recovered from COVID-19.

This chain connects TRBV4-2 to TRBJ2-2, with 12 bases identical to TRBD2. V dropped 3 bases and J dropped 6; count of bases not matched to a gene: 11. The germline V gene has CDR1 LGHNA and CDR2 YNFKEQ. This CDR3 is built from 18 residues. The CDR3 region is CASSQRWLAGGRAGELFF. The CDR3 DNA reads TGTGCCAGCAGCCAGAGGTGGCTAGCGGGGGGGCGGGCCGGGGAGCTGTTTTTT.

The CDR3 nucleotides read TGTGCCAGCAGTCCCCCAGCGGGGTTGAACACCGGGGAGCTGTTTTTT. Its translation is CASSPPAGLNTGELFF. The chain joins TRBV7-9 to TRBJ2-2; 7 nucleotides line up with TRBD2. After removal of 6 bases from V and 1 base from J, the junction contained 8 bases not matched to a gene. Per germline, CDR1 SEHNR and CDR2 FQNEAQ (reference sequence). The CDR3 runs to 16 residues.

The chain has TRBV3-1 (or the pseudogene TRBV3-2) and TRBJ1-6, with unresolved D. Germline V gives CDR1 LGHDT, CDR2 YNNKEL (reference sequence). Between the trimmed V and J ends, which lost 1 base and 10 bases, there was a span of 11 bases. CDR3 size: 14 residues. CDR3 DNA: TGTGCCAGCAGCCAAGCTCTTGCGGAATCACCCCTCCACTTT. This encodes CASSQALAESPLHF.

The gene calls are TRBV9 and TRBJ2-2; the D gene is possibly TRBD2 (5 bases). From germline, CDR1 is SGDLS and CDR2 YYNGEE. V was cut by 2 bases and J by 4 bases, with 15 bases left in between. This CDR3 spans 16 amino acids. CDR3 protein: CASSVRPPSSTGELFF. The CDR3 DNA reads as TGTGCCAGCAGCGTCAGGCCCCCTAGCAGCACCGGGGAGCTGTTTTTT.

The rearrangement links TRBV5-4 to TRBJ2-7; 7 bases match TRBD1. Per the germline V gene, CDR1 is SGHNT and CDR2 is YYREEE (reference sequence). There are 17 residues in the CDR3. The ends lost 0 bases at V and 1 base at J; junction bases unmatched: 10. The DNA for the CDR3 is TGTGCCAGCAGCTTGGAGGGCAGGGGGTTCGGATCCTACGAGCAGTACTTC. It yields the protein CASSLEGRGFGSYEQYF.

J is TRBJ1-2 and V is TRBV28; 7 positions match TRBD1. Germline CDR1 MDHEN, CDR2 SYDVKM. The V and J ends lost 5 bases and 8 bases, in that order; junction bases with no gene match: 17. The CDR3 spans 16 residues. This CDR3 reads CASSSSVVGGAGGYTF. CDR3 in DNA: TGTGCCAGCAGTAGTTCCGTGGTAGGGGGCGCGGGGGGCTACACCTTC.

The chain is built from TRBV19 and TRBJ1-5; TRBD1 matches at 9 bases. Germline assignment: CDR1 LNHDA and CDR2 SQIVND (reference sequence). Trimming cost V 5 bases and J 4 bases; bases outside gene matches: 3. The CDR3 is made up of 14 amino acids. CDR3 loop: CASSAQGANQPQHF. CDR3 coding DNA: TGTGCCAGTAGTGCACAGGGGGCGAATCAGCCCCAGCATTTT.

CDR3 region: CASSQESRANYGYTF. CDR3 nucleotide sequence: TGCGCCAGCAGCCAAGAGTCTCGGGCTAACTATGGCTACACCTTC. This chain connects TRBV4-1 to TRBJ1-2; D not certain. Germline V gives CDR1 MGHRA, CDR2 YSYEKL. Trimming stripped 0 bases from V and 0 bases from J, with 8 bases between. There are 15 residues in the CDR3.

This rearrangement joins TRBV7-8 to TRBJ2-7; D uncertain. The germline V and J ends were trimmed by 5 bases and 3 bases, with 14 bases remaining between them. CDR1 and CDR2 (germline): SGHVS, FQNEAQ. The CDR3 is made up of 14 amino acids. The CDR3 DNA is TGTGCCAGCAGCCCATTGGCGGTCAACTACGAGCAGTACTTC. Translating gives CASSPLAVNYEQYF.

The chain recombines TRBV5-5 with TRBJ2-2; tentatively, D is TRBD1 (6 bases). CDR1 is SGHKS, CDR2 YYEKEE, per germline (reference sequence). The CDR3 is made up of 14 amino acids. The ends were cut back, 0 bases at V and 4 bases at J, with 7 bases in the middle. The CDR3 protein is CASSLVRGTGELFF. DNA of the CDR3: TGTGCCAGCAGCTTGGTCAGGGGCACCGGGGAGCTGTTTTTT.

With regard to this clone: The DNA is left out, because the CDR3 cannot be placed on it with certainty; the CDR3 is given as TCRdb lists it. The chain employs TRBV21-1 and TRBJ1-1; the table calls TRBD1, which could not be checked here. TRBV21-1 is classified as a pseudogene. The length of the CDR3 is 15 amino acids, counting both ends. The CDR3 sequence is CASSKVGQGITEAFF.

The chain joins TRBV15 to TRBJ2-6, with TRBD1 identical over 8 bases. This CDR3 has 15 amino acids. Germline V CDR1 and CDR2: LNHNV, YYDKDF (reference sequence). V gave up 9 bases and J gave up 2 bases; unmatched junction bases: 6. The CDR3 DNA sequence: TGTGCCACTACCGACAGGGGCACTGGGGCCAACGTCCTGACTTTC. It translates to CATTDRGTGANVLTF.

The CDR3 nucleotides read TGTGCCAGCAGCTCTGGCCCCAGGGGGAGGCTCACCGGGGAGCTGTTTTTT. Encoded protein: CASSSGPRGRLTGELFF. The V and J genes are TRBV7-2 and TRBJ2-2; a weak D match, TRBD1 (7 bases). Looked up from germline, CDR1 is SGHTA and CDR2 is FQGNSA. V was pared by 4 bases and J by 4 bases, with 19 bases between. This CDR3 has 17 amino acids.

The rearrangement links TRBV4-3 to TRBJ1-2; 7 bases line up with TRBD1. The length of the CDR3 is 16 residues. V shed 0 bases and J 0 bases; nucleotides not matched to a gene: 4. Germline assignment: CDR1 LGHNA and CDR2 YSLEER. CDR3 amino acids: CASSQEWDSPNYGYTF. CDR3 bases: TGCGCCAGCAGCCAAGAATGGGACAGCCCTAACTATGGCTACACCTTC.

This chain uses TRBV7-9 with TRBJ1-5; the D gene is possibly TRBD1 (6 bases). The CDR3 runs 14 residues. V dropped 3 bases and J dropped 3 bases, with 9 bases sitting between them. Germline CDR1 SEHNR, CDR2 FQNEAQ (reference sequence). The CDR3 coding sequence is TGTGCCAGCAGCTTCTCAGGGGTCAATCAGCCCCAGCATTTT. Encoded protein: CASSFSGVNQPQHF.

The chain uses TRBV30 and TRBJ2-7; 9 bases are shared with TRBD1. The CDR3 extends over 13 amino acids. Germline V gene lookup returns CDR1 GTSNPN and CDR2 SVGIG (reference sequence). Trimming removed 5 bases from V and 5 bases from J; junction bases left unmatched: 7. The CDR3, as DNA: TGTGCCTGGGGACAGGGGTCCAGGGACGAGCAGTACTTC. Protein: CAWGQGSRDEQYF.

This clone was counted once. The gene calls are TRBV12-5 and TRBJ2-3; 7 positions match TRBD1. Germline CDR1 reads LGHNT; CDR2 reads FRNRAP. This CDR3 spans 15 amino acids. V lost 7 bases to trimming and J lost 2 bases; unmatched junction nucleotides: 9. The CDR3 DNA reads TGTGCTAGTGAGGCAAGGACAGGCCACACAGATACGCAGTATTTT. Protein sequence: CASEARTGHTDTQYF.

The chain carries TRBV18 and TRBJ2-7, with no clear D. Germline lookup yields CDR1 KGHSH and CDR2 LQKENI. The CDR3 totals 13 residues. V lost 4 bases and J lost 2, with 9 bases in between. DNA of the CDR3: TGTGCCAGCTCACTCCTACAGACCTACGAGCAGTACTTC. Translated: CASSLLQTYEQYF.

The chain is built from TRBV18 and TRBJ1-1; D gene unclear. Per the germline V gene, CDR1 is KGHSH and CDR2 is LQKENI. This CDR3 spans 14 amino acids. Trimming left V 2 bases short and J 0 bases short, with 7 bases between. CDR3 bases: TGTGCCAGCTCACCAGCGGCGTTGAACACTGAAGCTTTCTTT. Residues: CASSPAALNTEAFF. The variable domain in full, completed from reference TRBV18 and TRBJ1-1, reads NAGVMQNPRHLVRRRGQEARLRCSPMKGHSHVYWYRQLPEEGLKFMVYLQKENIIDESGMPKERFSAEFPKEGPSILRIQQVVRGDSAAYFCASSPAALNTEAFFGQGTRLTVV.

In DNA, the CDR3 is TGTGCCAGCAGTGAACGGGGGTTGGCTCAAGAGACCCAGTACTTC. Protein: CASSERGLAQETQYF. The chain recombines TRBV25-1 with TRBJ2-5; possible D gene TRBD2, 6 bases. Trimming took 2 bases from V and 2 from J, leaving 12 bases between them. The CDR3 loop spans 15 amino acids. CDR1 and CDR2 from the germline V gene are MGHDK and SYGVNS. Based on the CDR3 plus reference TRBV25-1 and TRBJ2-5, the full variable domain is EADIYQTPRYLVIGTGKKITLECSQTMGHDKMYWYQQDPGMELHLIHYSYGVNSTEKGDLSSESTVSRIRTEHFPLTLESARPSHTSQYLCASSERGLAQETQYFGPGTRLLVL.

The V gene is TRBV6-5, the J gene TRBJ1-1; TRBD1 agrees at 9 bases. V dropped 2 bases and J dropped 0; count of bases not matched to a gene: 4. The CDR3 extends over 16 amino acids. Germline values: CDR1 MNHEY, CDR2 SVGAGI. The CDR3 DNA is TGTGCCAGCAGTTACAACAGGGGGCGATTGAACACTGAAGCTTTCTTT. The encoded protein is CASSYNRGRLNTEAFF.

V usage is TRBV30 and J usage is TRBJ2-3; 11 bases line up with TRBD1. The CDR3 has 17 amino acids. Unmatched junction bases numbered 21, after V lost 2 bases and J lost 14 bases. Germline values: CDR1 GTSNPN, CDR2 SVGIG (reference sequence). CDR3: CAWSTGRSLDGGTGGYF. The CDR3 nucleotides are TGTGCCTGGAGTACGGGACGTTCCTTAGACGGAGGGACAGGGGGGTATTTT.

This clone was observed a single time. CDR3: CSVEVDRPPYGYTF. The CDR3 region has the DNA TGCAGCGTTGAAGTGGACAGGCCTCCTTATGGCTACACCTTC. This sequence joins TRBV29-1 and TRBJ1-2, with 7 bases identical to TRBD1. CDR3 size: 14 residues. V trimming: 1 base; J trimming: 5 bases; junction bases outside the gene matches: 7. Germline values: CDR1 SQVTM, CDR2 ANQGSEA.

The chain carries TRBV7-2 and TRBJ1-4; no clear D gene. Germline assignment: CDR1 SGHTA and CDR2 FQGNSA. The CDR3 spans 15 residues. Trimming removed 3 bases from V and 8 bases from J, with 16 bases in between. DNA of the CDR3: TGTGCCAGCAGCTTTCCTCTCGCGGGTTTAGAAAAACTGTTTTTT. Encoded protein: CASSFPLAGLEKLFF. Complete variable domain (other parts from reference TRBV7-2 and TRBJ1-4): GAGVSQSPSNKVTEKGKDVELRCDPISGHTALYWYRQSLGQGLEFLIYFQGNSAPDKSGLPSDRFSAERTGGSVSTLTIQRTQQEDSAVYLCASSFPLAGLEKLFFGSGTQLSVL.

This chain links TRBV10-3 with TRBJ1-2, with 8 nucleotides matching TRBD1. Trimming took 3 bases from V and 4 from J; bases not matched to a gene: 7. This CDR3 spans 15 amino acids. Looked up from germline, CDR1 is ENHRY and CDR2 is SYGVKD. In DNA form, the CDR3 reads TGTGCCATCAGTGACCCCAGGGGGACAGGCTATGGCTACACCTTC. Protein sequence: CAISDPRGTGYGYTF.

J is TRBJ1-4 and V is TRBV6-2 or TRBV6-3; a possible D gene is TRBD1 (5 bases). Between the trimmed V and J ends, which lost 4 bases and 3 bases, there was a span of 12 bases. Germline CDR1 and CDR2: MNHEY and SVGEGT. CDR3 length equals 15 residues. The CDR3 DNA follows: TGTGCCAGCAGTTTCATCGACAGTCCTAATGAAAAACTGTTTTTT. Its translation: CASSFIDSPNEKLFF.

The CDR3 bases are TGTGCCAGCAGCTGGTGGGCGGGGAACACCGGGGAGCTGTTTTTT. Its translation is CASSWWAGNTGELFF. The chain is built from TRBV5-6 and TRBJ2-2, with TRBD2 as a possible D gene (5 bases). Germline CDR1 and CDR2: SGHDT and YYEEEE. The germline V and J ends were trimmed by 3 bases and 1 base, with 10 bases remaining between them. CDR3 length: 15 amino acids.